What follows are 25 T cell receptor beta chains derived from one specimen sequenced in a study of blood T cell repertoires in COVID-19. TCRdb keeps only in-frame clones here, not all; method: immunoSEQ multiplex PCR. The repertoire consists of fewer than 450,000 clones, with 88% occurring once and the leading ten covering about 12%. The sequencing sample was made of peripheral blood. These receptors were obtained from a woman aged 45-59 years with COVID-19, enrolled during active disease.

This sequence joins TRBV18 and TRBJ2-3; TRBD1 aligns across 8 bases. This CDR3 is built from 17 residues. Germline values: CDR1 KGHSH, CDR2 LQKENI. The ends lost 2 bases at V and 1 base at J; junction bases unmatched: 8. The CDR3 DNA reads TGTGCCAGCTCACCATTATCAGACAGGGGAGGCACAGATACGCAGTATTTT. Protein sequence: CASSPLSDRGGTDTQYF.

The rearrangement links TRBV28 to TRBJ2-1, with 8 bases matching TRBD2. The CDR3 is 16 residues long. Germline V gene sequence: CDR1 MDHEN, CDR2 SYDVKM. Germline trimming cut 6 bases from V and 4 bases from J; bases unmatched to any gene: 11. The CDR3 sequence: CASSSGAGGLYNEQFF. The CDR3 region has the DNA TGTGCCAGCAGCTCCGGGGCGGGGGGACTGTACAATGAGCAGTTCTTC.

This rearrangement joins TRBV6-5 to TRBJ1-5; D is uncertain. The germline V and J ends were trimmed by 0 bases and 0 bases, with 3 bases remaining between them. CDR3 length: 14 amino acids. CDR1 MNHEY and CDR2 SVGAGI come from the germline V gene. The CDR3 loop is CASSYSFSNQPQHF. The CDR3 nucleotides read TGTGCCAGCAGTTACTCCTTTAGCAATCAGCCCCAGCATTTT.

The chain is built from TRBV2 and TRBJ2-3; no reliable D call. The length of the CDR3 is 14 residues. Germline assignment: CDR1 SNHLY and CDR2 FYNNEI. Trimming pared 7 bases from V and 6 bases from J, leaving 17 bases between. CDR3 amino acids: CASTLGGASDTQYF. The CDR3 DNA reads TGTGCCAGCACCCTAGGCGGAGCGTCGGATACGCAGTATTTT. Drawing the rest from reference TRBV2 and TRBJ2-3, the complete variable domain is EPEVTQTPSHQVTQMGQEVILRCVPISNHLYFYWYRQILGQKVEFLVSFYNNEISEKSEIFDDQFSVERPDGSNFTLKIRSTKLEDSAMYFCASTLGGASDTQYFGPGTRLTVL.

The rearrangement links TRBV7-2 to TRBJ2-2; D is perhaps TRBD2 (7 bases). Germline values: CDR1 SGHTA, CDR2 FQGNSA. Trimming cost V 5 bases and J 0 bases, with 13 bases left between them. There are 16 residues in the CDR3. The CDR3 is CASSLRGGANTGELFF. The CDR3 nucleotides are TGTGCCAGCAGCCTGAGAGGGGGGGCGAACACCGGGGAGCTGTTTTTT.

The CDR3 DNA is TGTGCCAGCAGCTTAGAGCCGGGGGGGGCGAACAATGAGCAGTTCTTC. This codes for CASSLEPGGANNEQFF. The rearrangement joins TRBV7-8 to TRBJ2-1; 8 bases map to TRBD2. The CDR3 length is 16 residues. V lost 1 base, J lost 5 bases, and 7 bases stayed unmatched. Per the germline V gene, CDR1 is SGHVS and CDR2 is FQNEAQ.

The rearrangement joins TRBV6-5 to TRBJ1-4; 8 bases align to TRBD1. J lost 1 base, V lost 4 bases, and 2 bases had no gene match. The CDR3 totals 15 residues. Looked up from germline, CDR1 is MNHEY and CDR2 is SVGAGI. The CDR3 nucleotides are TGTGCCAGCAGTTTAACAGGGGGAACTAATGAAAAACTGTTTTTT. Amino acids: CASSLTGGTNEKLFF.

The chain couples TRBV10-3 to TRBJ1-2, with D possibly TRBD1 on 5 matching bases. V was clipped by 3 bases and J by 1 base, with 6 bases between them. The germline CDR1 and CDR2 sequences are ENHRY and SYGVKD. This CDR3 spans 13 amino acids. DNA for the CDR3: TGTGCCATCAGTGACGACAGTAACTATGGCTACACCTTC. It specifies CAISDDSNYGYTF.

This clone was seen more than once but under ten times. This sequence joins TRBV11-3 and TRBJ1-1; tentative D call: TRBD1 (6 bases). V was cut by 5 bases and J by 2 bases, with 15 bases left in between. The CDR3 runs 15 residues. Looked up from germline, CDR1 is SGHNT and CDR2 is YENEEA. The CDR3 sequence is CASSPADRTNTEAFF. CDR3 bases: TGTGCCAGCAGCCCGGCCGACAGGACCAACACTGAAGCTTTCTTT.

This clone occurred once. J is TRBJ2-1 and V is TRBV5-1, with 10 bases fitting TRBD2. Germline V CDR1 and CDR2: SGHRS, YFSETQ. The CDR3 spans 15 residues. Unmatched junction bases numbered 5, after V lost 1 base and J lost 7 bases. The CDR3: CASSLMSGGANEQFF. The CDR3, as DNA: TGCGCCAGCAGCTTGATGAGCGGGGGGGCTAATGAGCAGTTCTTC. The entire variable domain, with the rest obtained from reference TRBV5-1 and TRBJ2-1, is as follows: KAGVTQTPRYLIKTRGQQVTLSCSPISGHRSVSWYQQTPGQGLQFLFEYFSETQRNKGNFPGRFSGRQFSNSRSEMNVSTLELGDSALYLCASSLMSGGANEQFFGPGTRLTVL.

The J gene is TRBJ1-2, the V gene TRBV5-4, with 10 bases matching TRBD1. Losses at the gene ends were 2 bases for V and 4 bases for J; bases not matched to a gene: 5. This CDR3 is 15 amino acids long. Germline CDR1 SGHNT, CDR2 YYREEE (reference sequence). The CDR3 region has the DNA TGTGCCAGCAGCTTACCGGGACAGGGGATCTATGGCTACACCTTC. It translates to CASSLPGQGIYGYTF.

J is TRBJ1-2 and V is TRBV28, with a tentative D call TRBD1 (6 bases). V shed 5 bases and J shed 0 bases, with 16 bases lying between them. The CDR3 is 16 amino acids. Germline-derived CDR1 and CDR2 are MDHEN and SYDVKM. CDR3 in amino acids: CASSPSHRATNYGYTF. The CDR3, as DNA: TGTGCCAGCAGTCCCTCCCACAGGGCTACTAACTATGGCTACACCTTC.

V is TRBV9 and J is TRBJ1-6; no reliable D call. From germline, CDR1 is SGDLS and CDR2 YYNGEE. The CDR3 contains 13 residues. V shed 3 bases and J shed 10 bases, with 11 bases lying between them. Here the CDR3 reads CASSADPGSPLHF. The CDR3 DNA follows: TGTGCCAGCAGCGCGGATCCGGGGTCACCCCTCCACTTT.

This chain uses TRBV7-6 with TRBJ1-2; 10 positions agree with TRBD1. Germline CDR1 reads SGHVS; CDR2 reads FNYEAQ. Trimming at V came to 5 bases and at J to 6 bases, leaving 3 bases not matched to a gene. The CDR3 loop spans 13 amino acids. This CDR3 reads CASSAGTGDGYTF. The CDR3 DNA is TGTGCCAGCAGCGCCGGGACAGGGGATGGCTACACCTTC.

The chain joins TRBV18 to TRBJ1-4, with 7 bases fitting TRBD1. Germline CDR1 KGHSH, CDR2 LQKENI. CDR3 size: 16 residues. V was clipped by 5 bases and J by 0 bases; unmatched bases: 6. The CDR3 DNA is TGTGCCAGCTCAGGAGGGACAGCTGCAACTAATGAAAAACTGTTTTTT. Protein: CASSGGTAATNEKLFF.

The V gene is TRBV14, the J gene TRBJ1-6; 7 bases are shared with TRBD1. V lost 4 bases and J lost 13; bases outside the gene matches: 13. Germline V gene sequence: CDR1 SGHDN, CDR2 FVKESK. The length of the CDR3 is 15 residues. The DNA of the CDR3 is TGTGCCAGCAGCCCGCGGACAGGAGGCTCGGGGCCCCTCCACTTT. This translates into CASSPRTGGSGPLHF.

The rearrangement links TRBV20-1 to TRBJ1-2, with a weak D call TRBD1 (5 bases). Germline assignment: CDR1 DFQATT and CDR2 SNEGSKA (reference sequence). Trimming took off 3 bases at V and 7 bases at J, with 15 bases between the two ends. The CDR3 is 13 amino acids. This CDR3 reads CSASPTPRAGYTF. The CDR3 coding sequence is TGCAGTGCTAGTCCCACCCCCAGGGCTGGCTACACCTTC.

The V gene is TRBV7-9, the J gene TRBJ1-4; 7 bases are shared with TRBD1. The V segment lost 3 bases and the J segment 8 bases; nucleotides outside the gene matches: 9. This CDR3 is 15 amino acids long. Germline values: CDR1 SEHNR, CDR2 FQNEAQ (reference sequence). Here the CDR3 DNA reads TGTGCCAGCAGCTTTGCGACAGGGCGTCAGGAAAAACTGTTTTTT. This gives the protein CASSFATGRQEKLFF.

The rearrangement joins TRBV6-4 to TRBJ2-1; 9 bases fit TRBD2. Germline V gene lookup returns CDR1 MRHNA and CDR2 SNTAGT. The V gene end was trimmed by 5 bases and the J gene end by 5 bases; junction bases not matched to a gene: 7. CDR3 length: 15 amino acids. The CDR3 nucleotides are TGTGCCAGCAGTAACCTAGCGGGGACAAACAATGAGCAGTTCTTC. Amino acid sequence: CASSNLAGTNNEQFF.

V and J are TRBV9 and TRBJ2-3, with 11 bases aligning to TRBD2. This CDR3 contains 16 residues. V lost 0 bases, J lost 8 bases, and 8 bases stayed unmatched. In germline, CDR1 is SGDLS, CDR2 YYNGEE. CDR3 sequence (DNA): TGTGCCAGCAGCGTAGAAACTAGCGGGGGTAGTGGTACGCAGTATTTT. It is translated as CASSVETSGGSGTQYF.

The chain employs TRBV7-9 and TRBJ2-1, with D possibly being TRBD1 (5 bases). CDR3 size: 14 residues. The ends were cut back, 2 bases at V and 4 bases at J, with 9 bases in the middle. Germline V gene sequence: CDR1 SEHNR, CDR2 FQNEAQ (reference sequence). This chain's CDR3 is CASSLQGPYNEQFF. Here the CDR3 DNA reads TGTGCCAGCAGCTTACAGGGCCCATACAATGAGCAGTTCTTC.

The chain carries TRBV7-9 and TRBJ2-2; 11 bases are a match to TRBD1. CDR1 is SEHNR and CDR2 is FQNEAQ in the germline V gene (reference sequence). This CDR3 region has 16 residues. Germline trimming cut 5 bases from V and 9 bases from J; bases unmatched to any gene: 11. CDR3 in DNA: TGTGCCAGCAGCGCCCGGGACAGGGGGTTTGTCCGGGAGCTGTTTTTT. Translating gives CASSARDRGFVRELFF. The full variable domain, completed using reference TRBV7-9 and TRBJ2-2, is DTGVSQNPRHKITKRGQNVTFRCDPISEHNRLYWYRQTLGQGPEFLTYFQNEAQLEKSRLLSDRFSAERPKGSFSTLEIQRTEQGDSAMYLCASSARDRGFVRELFFGEGSRLTVL.

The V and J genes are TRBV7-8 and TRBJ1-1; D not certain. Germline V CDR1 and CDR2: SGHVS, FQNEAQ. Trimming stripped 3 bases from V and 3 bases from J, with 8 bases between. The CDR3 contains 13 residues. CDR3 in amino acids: CASSFPYDTEAFF. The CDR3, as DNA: TGTGCCAGCAGCTTCCCCTACGACACTGAAGCTTTCTTT.

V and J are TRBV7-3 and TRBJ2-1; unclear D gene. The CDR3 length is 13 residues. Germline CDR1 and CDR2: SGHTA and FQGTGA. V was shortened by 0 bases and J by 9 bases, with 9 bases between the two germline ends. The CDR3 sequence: CASSLTISREQFF. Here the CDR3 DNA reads TGTGCCAGCAGCTTAACCATTAGTCGTGAGCAGTTCTTC.

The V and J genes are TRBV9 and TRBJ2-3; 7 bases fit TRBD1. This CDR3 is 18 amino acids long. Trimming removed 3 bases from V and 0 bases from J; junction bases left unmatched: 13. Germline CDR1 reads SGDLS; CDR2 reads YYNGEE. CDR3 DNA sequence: TGTGCCAGCAGCGCCCGAACCCAGGGACAGTATAGCACAGATACGCAGTATTTT. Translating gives CASSARTQGQYSTDTQYF.